The TCR beta chain under discussion was sequenced for a study of blood T cell repertoires in COVID-19. Which cohort a participant joined came from the clinical history participants gave. Authors' processing steps: Estimated nucleated cell counts came from reference gene primer amplification. TCRdb keeps only in-frame clones here, not all; method: immunoSEQ multiplex PCR. V and J calls and clone size are given by that table; D and trimming were obtained from the DNA. The sample has 210,000 or so clones; roughly 80% are singletons. The germline V gene encodes CDR1 MNHEY and CDR2 SVGAGI. The CDR3 has 14 amino acids. The V gene lost 2 bases and the J gene lost 7 bases, with 9 bases spanning the gap.

The V and J genes are TRBV6-5 and TRBJ1-6; maybe TRBD1 (6 bases). The sequence derives from a man between 60 and 75 years old who had recovered from COVID-19. The sample taken for sequencing was PBMCs or T cells enriched from blood (not recorded which). Written as DNA, the CDR3 is TGTGCCAGCAGTTACGGACAGTCAAATTCACCCCTCCACTTT. The encoded protein is CASSYGQSNSPLHF.